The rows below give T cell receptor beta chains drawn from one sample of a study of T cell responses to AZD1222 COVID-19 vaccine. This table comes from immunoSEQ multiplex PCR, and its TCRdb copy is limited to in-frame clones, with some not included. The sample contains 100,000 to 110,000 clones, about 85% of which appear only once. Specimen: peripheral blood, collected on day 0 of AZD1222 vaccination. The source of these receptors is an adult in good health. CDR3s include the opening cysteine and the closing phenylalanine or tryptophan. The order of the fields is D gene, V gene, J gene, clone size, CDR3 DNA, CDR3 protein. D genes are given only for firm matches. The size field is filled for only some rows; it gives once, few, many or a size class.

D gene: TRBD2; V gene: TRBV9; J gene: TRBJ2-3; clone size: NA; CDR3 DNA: TGTGCCAGCAGCCCAGAAGGAGGTAGGACTAGCGGCCGACAGTATTTT; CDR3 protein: CASSPEGGRTSGRQYF
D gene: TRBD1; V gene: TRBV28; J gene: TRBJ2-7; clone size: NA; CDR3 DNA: TGTGCCAGCAGTTTACCGCCCGACGGGACAGGGTCCTACGAGCAGTACTTC; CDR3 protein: CASSLPPDGTGSYEQYF
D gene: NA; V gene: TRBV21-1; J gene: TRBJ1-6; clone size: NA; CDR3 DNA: TGTGCCAGCAGCCCCAGGCCCACCGACAGGCTCCACTTT; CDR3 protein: CASSPRPTDRLHF
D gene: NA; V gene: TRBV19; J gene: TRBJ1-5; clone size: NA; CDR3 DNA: TGTGCCAGTAGTATGGGGCAGGGGAACCAGCCCCAGCATTTT; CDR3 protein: CASSMGQGNQPQHF
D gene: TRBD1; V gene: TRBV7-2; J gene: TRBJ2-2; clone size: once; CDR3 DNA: TGTGCCAGCAGCTTAGGCGGGACAGGGTGGACCGGGGAGCTGTTTTTT; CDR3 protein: CASSLGGTGWTGELFF
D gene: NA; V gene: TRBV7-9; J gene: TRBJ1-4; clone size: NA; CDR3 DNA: TGTGCCAGCAGCCCCTCGTGGGGTCAGCGAAATGAAAAACTGTTTTTT; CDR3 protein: CASSPSWGQRNEKLFF
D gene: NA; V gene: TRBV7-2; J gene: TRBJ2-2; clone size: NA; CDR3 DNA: TGTGCCAGCAGCTTAGTAGGCCCGAACACCGGGGAGCTGTTTTTT; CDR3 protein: CASSLVGPNTGELFF
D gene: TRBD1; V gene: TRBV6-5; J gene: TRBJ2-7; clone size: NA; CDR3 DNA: TGTGCCAGCAGTCCAGGACAGGAGGCTCTCCGGGAGCAGTACTTC; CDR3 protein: CASSPGQEALREQYF
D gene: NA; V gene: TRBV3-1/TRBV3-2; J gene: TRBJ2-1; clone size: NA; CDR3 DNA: TGTGCCAGCAGCCGACACCACAATGAGCAGTTCTTC; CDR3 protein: CASSRHHNEQFF
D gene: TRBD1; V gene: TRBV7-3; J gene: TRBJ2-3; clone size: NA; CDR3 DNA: TGTGCCAGCAGCTCCCACGGGACAGACGCAACAGATACGCAGTATTTT; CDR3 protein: CASSSHGTDATDTQYF
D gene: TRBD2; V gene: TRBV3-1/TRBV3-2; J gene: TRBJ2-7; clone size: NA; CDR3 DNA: TGTGCCAGCAGCCAAACTAGCGGCTACGAGCAGTACTTC; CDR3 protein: CASSQTSGYEQYF
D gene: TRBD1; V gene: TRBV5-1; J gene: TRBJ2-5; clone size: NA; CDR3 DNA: TGCGCCAGCAGCTTGGGGCAGGGGGAAGAGACCCAGTACTTC; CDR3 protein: CASSLGQGEETQYF
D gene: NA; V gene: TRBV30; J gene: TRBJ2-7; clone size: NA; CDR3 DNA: TGTGCCTGGGGCCGGGACTTGCTATACGAGCAGTACTTC; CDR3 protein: CAWGRDLLYEQYF
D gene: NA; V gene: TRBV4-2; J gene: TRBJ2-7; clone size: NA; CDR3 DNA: TGTGCCAGCAGCCAAAGGCCAGGGGCCTCCTACGAGCAGTACTTC; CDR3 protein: CASSQRPGASYEQYF
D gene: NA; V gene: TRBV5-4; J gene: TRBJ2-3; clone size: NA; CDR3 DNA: TGTGCCAGCAGCTATGGAGGGTCGGATACGCAGTATTTT; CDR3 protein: CASSYGGSDTQYF
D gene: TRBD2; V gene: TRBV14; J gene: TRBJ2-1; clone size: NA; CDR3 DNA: TGTGCCAGCAGCCAACAGGTGGCGACTAGCGGGAATGAGCAGTTCTTC; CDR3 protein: CASSQQVATSGNEQFF
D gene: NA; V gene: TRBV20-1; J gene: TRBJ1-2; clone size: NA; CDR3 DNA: TGCAGTGCTAGAGACGACAGTGGCTACACCTTC; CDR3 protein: CSARDDSGYTF
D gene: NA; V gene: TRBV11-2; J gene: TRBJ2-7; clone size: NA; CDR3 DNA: TGTGCCAGCAGCTTACTGCAGGGCTCTCTTGACGAGCAGTACTTC; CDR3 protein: CASSLLQGSLDEQYF
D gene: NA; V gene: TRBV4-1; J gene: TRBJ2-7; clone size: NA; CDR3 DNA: TGCGCCAGCAGCCAAGATCGCGGGTTCTCCTACGAGCAGTACTTC; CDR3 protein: CASSQDRGFSYEQYF
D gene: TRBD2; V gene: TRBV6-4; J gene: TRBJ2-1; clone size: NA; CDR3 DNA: TGTGCCAGCAGTGACTTTAGCGGGAGCTCCTACAATGAGCAGTTCTTC; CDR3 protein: CASSDFSGSSYNEQFF
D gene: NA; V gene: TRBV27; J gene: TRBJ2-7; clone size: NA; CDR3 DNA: TGTGCCAGCAGGCGGGACTCCCCCTACGAGCAGTACTTC; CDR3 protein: CASRRDSPYEQYF
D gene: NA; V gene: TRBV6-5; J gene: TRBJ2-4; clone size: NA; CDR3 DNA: TGTGCCAGCAGTTACGCCACGGGACGAGAAAACATTCAGTACTTC; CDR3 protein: CASSYATGRENIQYF
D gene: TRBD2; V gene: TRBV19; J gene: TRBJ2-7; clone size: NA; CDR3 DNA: TGTGCCAGTACTAAGGGGAGGGGGGGACTAGACGGTTACGAGCAGTACTTC; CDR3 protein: CASTKGRGGLDGYEQYF
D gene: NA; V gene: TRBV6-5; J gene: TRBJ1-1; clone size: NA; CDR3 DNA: TGTGCCAGCAGTTACTCGGGTCAGGGAGGTACTGAAGCTTTCTTT; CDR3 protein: CASSYSGQGGTEAFF
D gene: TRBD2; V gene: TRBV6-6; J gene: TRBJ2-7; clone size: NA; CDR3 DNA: TGTGCCAGCAGTCATAGCGGGAGCGGCTACGAGCAGTACTTC; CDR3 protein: CASSHSGSGYEQYF
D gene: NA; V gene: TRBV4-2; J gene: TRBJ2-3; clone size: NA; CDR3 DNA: TGTGCCAGCAGCCAAGTGCAGGGCCCAGATACGCAGTATTTT; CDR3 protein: CASSQVQGPDTQYF
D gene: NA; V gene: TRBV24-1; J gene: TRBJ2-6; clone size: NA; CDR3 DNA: TGTGCCACCGGGCCGAGTGCTGGGGCCAACGTCCTGACTTTC; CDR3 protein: CATGPSAGANVLTF
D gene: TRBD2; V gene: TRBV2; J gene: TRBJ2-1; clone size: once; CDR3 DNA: TGTGCCAGCAGATTAGGACTAGCGGGTGATTACGATGAGCAGTTCTTC; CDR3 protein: CASRLGLAGDYDEQFF
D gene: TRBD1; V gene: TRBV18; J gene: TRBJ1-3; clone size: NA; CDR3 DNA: TGTGCCAGCTCCCAGGGGGCAGATGGAAACACCATATATTTT; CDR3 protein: CASSQGADGNTIYF
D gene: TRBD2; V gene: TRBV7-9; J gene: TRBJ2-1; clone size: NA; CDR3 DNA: TGTGCCAGCAGCTTAAGGCTAGCGGGAGGGCCGGGAGGTGAGCAGTTCTTC; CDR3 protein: CASSLRLAGGPGGEQFF
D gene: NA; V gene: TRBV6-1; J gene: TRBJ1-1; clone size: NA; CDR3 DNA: TGTGCCAGCAGTGAAGCGAGGACAGTCCAGGAGGCTGAAGCTTTCTTT; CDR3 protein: CASSEARTVQEAEAFF
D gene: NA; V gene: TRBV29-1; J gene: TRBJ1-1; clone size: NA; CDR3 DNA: TGCAGCGTTTCGACCTACAGGGAGAGGACTGAAGCTTTCTTT; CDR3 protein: CSVSTYRERTEAFF
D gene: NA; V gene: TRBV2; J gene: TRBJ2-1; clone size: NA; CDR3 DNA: TGTGCCACCCCGGGGTACGGCTCCTACAATGAGCAGTTCTTC; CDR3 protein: CATPGYGSYNEQFF
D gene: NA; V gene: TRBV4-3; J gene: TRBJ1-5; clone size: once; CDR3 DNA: TGCGCCAGCAGCCAAGATCTTTCTAGCAATCAGCCCCAGCATTTT; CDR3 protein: CASSQDLSSNQPQHF
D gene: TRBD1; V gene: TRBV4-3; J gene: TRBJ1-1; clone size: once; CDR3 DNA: TGCGCCAGCAGCCAACTATCGACAGGGTTAACTGAAGCTTTCTTT; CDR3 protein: CASSQLSTGLTEAFF
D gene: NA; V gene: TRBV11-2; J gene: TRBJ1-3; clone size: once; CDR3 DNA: TGTGCCAGCAGCTTAGGGCCCCAAAACACCATATATTTT; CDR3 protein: CASSLGPQNTIYF
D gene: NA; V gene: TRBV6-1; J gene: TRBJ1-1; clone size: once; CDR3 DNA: TGTGCCAGCAGTGAACCGCTGAACACTGAAGCTTTCTTT; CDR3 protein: CASSEPLNTEAFF
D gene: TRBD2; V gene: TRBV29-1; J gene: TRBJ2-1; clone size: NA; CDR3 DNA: TGCAGCGTTGCCATTAGCGGGAGAGGGGCTGAGCAGTTCTTC; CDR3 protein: CSVAISGRGAEQFF
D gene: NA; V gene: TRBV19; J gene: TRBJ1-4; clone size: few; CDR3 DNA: TGTGCCAGTAGTATAGGGATTTATCCAACTAATGAAAAACTGTTTTTT; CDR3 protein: CASSIGIYPTNEKLFF
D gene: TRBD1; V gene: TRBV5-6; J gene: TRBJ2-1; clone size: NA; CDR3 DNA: TGTGCCAGCAGCTTGCCGATGGGACAGATGCAGTTCTTC; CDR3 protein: CASSLPMGQMQFF
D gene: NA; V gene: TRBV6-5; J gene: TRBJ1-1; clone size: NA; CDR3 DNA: TGTGCCAGCAGTTACGGGCCGAACACTGAAGCTTTCTTT; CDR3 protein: CASSYGPNTEAFF
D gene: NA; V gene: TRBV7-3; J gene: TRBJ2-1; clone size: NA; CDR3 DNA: TGTGCCAGCAGCTCCCAGGCTTCCACACACAATGAGCAGTTCTTC; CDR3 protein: CASSSQASTHNEQFF
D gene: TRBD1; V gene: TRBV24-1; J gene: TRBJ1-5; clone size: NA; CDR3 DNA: TGTGCCACCAGTAGGACAGGGGGCGGGCAGCCCCAGCATTTT; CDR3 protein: CATSRTGGGQPQHF
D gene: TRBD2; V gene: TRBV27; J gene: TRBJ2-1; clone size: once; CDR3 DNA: TGTGCCAGCACCGGGACTAGCTGGTCCAATGAGCAGTTCTTC; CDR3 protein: CASTGTSWSNEQFF
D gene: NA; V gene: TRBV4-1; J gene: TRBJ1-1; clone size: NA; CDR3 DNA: TGCGCCAGCAGCCAAGAACAAAAAGCTTTCTTT; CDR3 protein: CASSQEQKAFF
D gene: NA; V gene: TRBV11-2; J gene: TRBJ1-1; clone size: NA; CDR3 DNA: TGTGCCAGCACCTTGTGGAACACTGAAGCTTTCTTT; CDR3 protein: CASTLWNTEAFF
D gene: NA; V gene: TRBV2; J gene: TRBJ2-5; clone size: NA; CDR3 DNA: TGTGCCAGCAGTCTCGGACAGCCCATGGGAGAGACCCAGTACTTC; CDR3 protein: CASSLGQPMGETQYF
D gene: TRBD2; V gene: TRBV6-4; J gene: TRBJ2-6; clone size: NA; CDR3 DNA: TGTGCCAGCAGTGACTCAGCGGGAGGGCCCTCTGGGGCCAACGTCCTGACTTTC; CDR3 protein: CASSDSAGGPSGANVLTF
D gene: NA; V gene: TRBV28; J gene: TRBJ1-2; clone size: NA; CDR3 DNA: TGTGCCAGCAGCATGCCTAACTTAATCTATGGCTACACCTTC; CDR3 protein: CASSMPNLIYGYTF